This T cell receptor (beta chain) comes out of a study of blood T cell repertoires in COVID-19. CDR1 SGHRS and CDR2 YFSETQ come from the germline V gene. Trimming removed 4 bases at V and 2 bases at J, with 12 bases between. The CDR3 length is 14 residues. Sequenced by immunoSEQ multiplex PCR; TCRdb stores in-frame clones only, minus some. Of about 80,000 clones listed, about 79% were seen once; the top ten hold less than 20%. Sequencing used peripheral blood. This clonotype was obtained from a human donor in a cohort sampled during active COVID-19. The V and J genes are TRBV5-1 and TRBJ1-2; D is uncertain. In DNA, the CDR3 is TGCGCCAGCAGCACCCTAGGAGACAACTATGGCTACACCTTC. This sequence encodes CASSTLGDNYGYTF. The complete variable domain, with remaining parts taken from reference TRBV5-1 and TRBJ1-2, reads KAGVTQTPRYLIKTRGQQVTLSCSPISGHRSVSWYQQTPGQGLQFLFEYFSETQRNKGNFPGRFSGRQFSNSRSEMNVSTLELGDSALYLCASSTLGDNYGYTFGSGTRLTVV.